Each of the 29 T cell receptor beta chains below was sequenced from the same sample in a study of cytomegalovirus exposure and HLA in healthy donors. The PCR contained 60 Vbeta and 13 Jbeta primers. TCRdb's copy holds only in-frame clones and misses some; the assay was immunoSEQ multiplex PCR. The sample has some 180,000 clones, more than 9.5% seen once. The sample consisted of PBMCs. Receptors originate from a man aged 45-65 years in good health and CMV-seropositive.

This clone was recorded many times. CDR3 protein: CASAGGVINGYTF. The CDR3 nucleotides are TGTGCCAGCGCAGGGGGCGTAATAAATGGCTACACCTTC. The chain uses TRBV6-1 and TRBJ1-2; 8 positions agree with TRBD1. The junction had 8 bases not matched to a gene; V was cut back by 8 bases and J by 6 bases. The length of the CDR3 is 13 residues. Germline V gene sequence: CDR1 MNHNS, CDR2 SASEGT.

CDR3: CASRITGTGVTGELFF. The CDR3 DNA sequence: TGTGCCAGCAGAATAACCGGGACAGGGGTCACCGGGGAGCTGTTTTTT. The gene calls are TRBV27 and TRBJ2-2; 10 bases match TRBD1. Germline values: CDR1 MNHEY, CDR2 SMNVEV (reference sequence). The CDR3 is 16 amino acids. Trimming removed 6 bases from V and 4 bases from J; junction bases left unmatched: 8.

The gene calls are TRBV2 and TRBJ1-2; a possible D gene is TRBD1 (5 bases). V dropped 8 bases and J dropped 0 bases, with 7 bases sitting between them. Germline values: CDR1 SNHLY, CDR2 FYNNEI. The CDR3 has 12 residues. CDR3 amino acids: CASSQANYGYTF. The CDR3 DNA reads as TGTGCCAGCTCACAGGCTAACTATGGCTACACCTTC.

This chain connects TRBV6-5 to TRBJ1-4; D unclear. CDR1 MNHEY and CDR2 SVGAGI come from the germline V gene. V lost 6 bases, J lost 7 bases, and 15 bases lay in between. The CDR3 totals 14 residues. CDR3 DNA: TGTGCCAGCAGAAGAGACGGAGGACCTGAAAAACTGTTTTTT. Protein product: CASRRDGGPEKLFF.

The CDR3 coding sequence is TGCGCCAGCAGCCCGGGACACCGCCAAGAGACCCAGTACTTC. Encoded protein: CASSPGHRQETQYF. The gene calls are TRBV5-1 and TRBJ2-5; possible D gene TRBD1, 6 bases. V was shortened by 4 bases and J by 1 base, with 11 bases between the two germline ends. This CDR3 region has 14 residues. Per the germline V gene, CDR1 is SGHRS and CDR2 is YFSETQ.

This clone turned up a few times. The chain employs TRBV4-1 and TRBJ2-5; D gene ambiguous. The CDR3 loop spans 16 amino acids. Germline CDR1 and CDR2: MGHRA and YSYEKL. V was cut by 0 bases and J by 2 bases, with 13 bases left in between. DNA of the CDR3: TGCGCCAGCAGCCAAGATGGGCTAATGGCTCAAGAGACCCAGTACTTC. Encoded protein: CASSQDGLMAQETQYF.

This clone was detected only a few times. The chain has TRBV2 and TRBJ2-2; 7 nucleotides line up with TRBD1. The V and J ends lost 4 bases and 6 bases, in that order; junction bases with no gene match: 5. The CDR3 consists of 14 residues. Germline V gene lookup returns CDR1 SNHLY and CDR2 FYNNEI. Here the CDR3 DNA reads TGTGCCAGCAGTGGACAGGGCGCCCCCGGGGAGCTGTTTTTT. The encoded protein is CASSGQGAPGELFF.

This clone was observed a handful of times. The CDR3 region has the DNA TGTGCCTGGAGTGTAGTCACTAGCGGGAACCGACTAGCCAAAAACATTCAGTACTTC. Residues: CAWSVVTSGNRLAKNIQYF. The chain couples TRBV30 to TRBJ2-4, with TRBD2 identical over 10 bases. Germline V gene data show CDR1 as GTSNPN and CDR2 as SVGIG (reference sequence). Trimming took 0 bases from V and 0 from J; bases not matched to a gene: 11. The CDR3 loop spans 19 amino acids.

This clone was picked up a small number of times. The chain is built from TRBV19 and TRBJ1-1; D ambiguous. The ends were cut back, 2 bases at V and 4 bases at J, with 11 bases in the middle. Germline V gives CDR1 LNHDA, CDR2 SQIVND (reference sequence). The CDR3 sequence is 14 residues long. The CDR3 nucleotides read TGTGCCAGTAGTATATATGGCGGGAGCACTGAAGCTTTCTTT. It specifies CASSIYGGSTEAFF.

V gene TRBV5-1 combines with J gene TRBJ2-5, with 9 bases lining up with TRBD1. The DNA end lines up better with TRBJ2-7; the J call may be wrong. Germline CDR1 and CDR2: SGHRS and YFSETQ. This CDR3 comprises 14 residues. The CDR3 DNA is TGCGCCAGCAGCTTTACAGGGGGCAAGTACGAGCAGTACTTC. Its translation is CASSFTGGKYEQYF.

In its sample, this clone was seen a few times. CDR3 in DNA: TGTGCCAGCAGCTTAGTGGCCGGGGGGGCCTACAATGAGCAGTTCTTC. This gives the protein CASSLVAGGAYNEQFF. The gene calls are TRBV7-2 and TRBJ2-1; 8 positions agree with TRBD2. V dropped 1 base and J dropped 2; count of bases not matched to a gene: 4. From germline, CDR1 is SGHTA and CDR2 FQGNSA. The CDR3 covers 16 residues.

The rearrangement joins TRBV9 to TRBJ1-3; no firm D call. CDR3 length: 15 amino acids. The germline gives CDR1 SGDLS, CDR2 YYNGEE. V dropped 5 bases and J dropped 2 bases, with 14 bases sitting between them. The CDR3 here is CASSSGRKTGNTIYF. CDR3 nucleotide sequence: TGTGCCAGCAGTTCGGGGAGGAAGACTGGAAACACCATATATTTT.

This clone occurred a few times. The rearrangement links TRBV30 to TRBJ1-2, with 9 bases identical to TRBD1. CDR3 size: 15 residues. The V gene end was trimmed by 2 bases and the J gene end by 0 bases; junction bases not matched to a gene: 4. CDR1 and CDR2 from the germline V gene are GTSNPN and SVGIG (reference sequence). The CDR3 loop is CAWSKRDRANYGYTF. CDR3 bases: TGTGCCTGGAGTAAAAGGGACAGGGCTAACTATGGCTACACCTTC.

In this sample, this clone turned up a few times. The chain uses TRBV6-6 and TRBJ2-5; 9 bases are shared with TRBD2. The CDR3 has 16 amino acids. The junction had 5 bases not matched to a gene; V was cut back by 2 bases and J by 1 base. Germline V gives CDR1 MNHNY, CDR2 SVGAGI (reference sequence). CDR3 sequence (DNA): TGTGCCAGCAGTTACCAGCGGGGGGCCCTCCAAGAGACCCAGTACTTC. Translating gives CASSYQRGALQETQYF.

This clone has only a few counts. The chain has TRBV2 and TRBJ1-5; D remains ambiguous. V lost 6 bases and J 2 bases, leaving 11 bases between the germline ends. CDR3 length equals 14 residues. CDR1 is SNHLY and CDR2 is FYNNEI in the germline V gene. The CDR3 DNA reads as TGTGCCAGCAGAGTATCAGGTGGCAATCAGCCCCAGCATTTT. It encodes CASRVSGGNQPQHF.

The rearrangement uses TRBV4-3 and TRBJ1-2; no firm D call. The CDR3 sequence is 15 residues long. Trimming took 0 bases from V and 4 from J, leaving 12 bases between them. CDR1 is LGHNA and CDR2 is YSLEER in the germline V gene. CDR3 DNA: TGCGCCAGCAGCCAAGACCCGTTTTCCCCCTATGGCTACACCTTC. This codes for CASSQDPFSPYGYTF.

This clone was seen more than once but under ten times. V gene TRBV7-2 combines with J gene TRBJ2-5; tentatively, D is TRBD1 (5 bases). CDR1 and CDR2 (germline): SGHTA, FQGNSA. The CDR3 spans 14 residues. The V gene lost 7 bases and the J gene lost 0 bases, with 12 bases spanning the gap. The DNA of the CDR3 is TGTGCCAGCATGCAAGGGGTGTACCAAGAGACCCAGTACTTC. Translation gives CASMQGVYQETQYF.

The genes are TRBV11-3 and TRBJ2-5; possible D gene TRBD1, 6 bases. Germline V gene sequence: CDR1 SGHNT, CDR2 YENEEA. V was shortened by 1 base and J by 5 bases, with 17 bases between the two germline ends. The CDR3 runs to 16 residues. CDR3 DNA: TGTGCCAGCAGCTTAGTAGGCAGCAGGGGTTCGGAGACCCAGTACTTC. The encoded protein is CASSLVGSRGSETQYF.

This clone was observed a few times. The gene calls are TRBV7-2 and TRBJ1-2; unclear D gene. With 5 bases removed from V and 3 bases from J, the gap between germline ends came to 13 bases. This CDR3 is built from 14 residues. Germline loops: CDR1 SGHTA, CDR2 FQGNSA. CDR3 sequence: CASSTSDGDYGYTF. Written as DNA, the CDR3 is TGTGCCAGCAGCACTAGCGACGGGGACTATGGCTACACCTTC.

The J gene is TRBJ2-1, the V gene TRBV19; TRBD2 is a possible D gene (6 bases). Per the germline V gene, CDR1 is LNHDA and CDR2 is SQIVND (reference sequence). The CDR3 covers 14 residues. The V and J ends lost 8 bases and 5 bases respectively, with 16 bases between them. The CDR3 region has the DNA TGTGCCAGTTCCGTGCGGGGCCCCAACAATGAGCAGTTCTTC. Translation gives CASSVRGPNNEQFF.

This clone was found a few times. The gene calls are TRBV29-1 and TRBJ1-1; 9 nucleotides align to TRBD1. CDR3 length equals 13 residues. CDR1 is SQVTM, CDR2 ANQGSEA, per germline. V trimming: 4 bases; J trimming: 3 bases; junction bases outside the gene matches: 3. The DNA of the CDR3 is TGCAGCGTTGGGTGGACAGGGGACACTGAAGCTTTCTTT. This translates into CSVGWTGDTEAFF.

The chain uses TRBV19 and TRBJ1-4; 8 nucleotides line up with TRBD1. The CDR3 is 18 amino acids. The germline V gene has CDR1 LNHDA and CDR2 SQIVND (reference sequence). Germline trimming cut 3 bases from V and 3 bases from J; bases unmatched to any gene: 12. The CDR3 sequence is CASSILGQGVGANEKLFF. The DNA for the CDR3 is TGTGCCAGTAGTATCCTTGGACAGGGAGTCGGAGCTAATGAAAAACTGTTTTTT.

The chain is built from TRBV6-5 and TRBJ1-5, with a weak D call TRBD1 (6 bases). Germline V lookup: CDR1 MNHEY, CDR2 SVGAGI. The CDR3 has 14 residues. V gave up 6 bases and J gave up 7 bases, with 16 bases separating them. Here the CDR3 DNA reads TGTGCCAGCAGCCGGACAGCCTTGGGGCAGCCCCAGCATTTT. Translating it yields CASSRTALGQPQHF.

This chain connects TRBV6-8 to TRBJ2-2; 8 positions agree with TRBD1. The CDR3 sequence is 13 residues long. The junction had 2 bases not matched to a gene; V was cut back by 7 bases and J by 4 bases. The germline V gene encodes CDR1 MNHGY and CDR2 SAAAGT. Here the CDR3 reads CASKTGATGELFF. Here the CDR3 DNA reads TGTGCCAGCAAGACAGGGGCCACCGGGGAGCTGTTTTTT.

In DNA form, the CDR3 reads TGTGCCAGCAGCCTAGACAGGGTGGCAGATACGCAGTATTTT. It specifies CASSLDRVADTQYF. The genes are TRBV5-6 and TRBJ2-3; TRBD1 matches at 7 bases. Germline loops: CDR1 SGHDT, CDR2 YYEEEE. The CDR3 totals 14 residues. V dropped 4 bases and J dropped 4; count of bases not matched to a gene: 6.

The CDR3 reads CARSPQLNYGYTF. The CDR3 DNA reads as TGTGCCAGAAGCCCACAGTTAAACTATGGCTACACCTTC. The rearrangement uses TRBV5-3 and TRBJ1-2; D is undetermined. TRBV5-3 carries the ORF label, with uncertain function. The CDR3 consists of 13 residues. V lost 4 bases and J 2 bases, leaving 9 bases between the germline ends.

V is TRBV4-3 and J is TRBJ2-3; tentatively, D is TRBD2 (5 bases). CDR1 and CDR2 (germline): LGHNA, YSLEER. The CDR3 has 16 amino acids. V lost 1 base to trimming and J lost 0 bases, with 11 bases between them. DNA of the CDR3: TGCGCCAGCAGCCAAGCGCTAGCCCCTAGCACAGATACGCAGTATTTT. Protein sequence: CASSQALAPSTDTQYF.

This sequence joins TRBV5-1 and TRBJ1-6, with 7 bases fitting TRBD1. Germline CDR1 reads SGHRS; CDR2 reads YFSETQ. V was clipped by 6 bases and J by 8 bases; unmatched bases: 11. The CDR3 has 15 amino acids. The CDR3 DNA sequence: TGCGCCAGCATGCCCTCCGGGACAGTTCATTCACCCCTCCACTTT. This codes for CASMPSGTVHSPLHF.

This clone was recorded a few times. CDR3 DNA: TGTGCCTGGAGGGGCCGTAAGAACACTGAAGCTTTCTTT. As protein: CAWRGRKNTEAFF. This rearrangement joins TRBV30 to TRBJ1-1; the D is unclear. The CDR3 runs to 13 residues. From germline, CDR1 is GTSNPN and CDR2 SVGIG (reference sequence). With 3 bases removed from V and 1 base from J, the gap between germline ends came to 9 bases. Full variable domain (remainder filled in from reference TRBV30 and TRBJ1-1): SQTIHQWPATLVQPVGSPLSLECTVEGTSNPNLYWYRQAAGRGLQLLFYSVGIGQISSEVPQNLSASRPQDRQFILSSKKLLLSDSGFYLCAWRGRKNTEAFFGQGTRLTVV.